The 27 T cell receptor beta chains listed next were all sequenced from one sample in a study of molecular identifiers for immune sequencing clone quantification. Each CDR3 protein is one row after TCRdb ran MiXCR on the PCR reads. Of more than 450,000 distinct CDR3 sequences in the sample, around a fifth are singletons; the top ten hold 0.7% to 0.95%. Specimen: naive CD8+ T cells from blood, with Jurkat cell RNA spiked in. Subset denoted: FACS-sorted CD8+CD4-CCR7+CD45RA+ naive T cells. These receptors all stem from a human donor in good health. Some libraries in this study had Jurkat cell RNA spiked in.

This clonotype was detected many times. The chain uses TRBV7-9 and TRBJ2-2; D remains unclear. V was shortened by 1 base and J by 0 bases, with 12 bases between the two germline ends. Germline V gives CDR1 SEHNR, CDR2 FQNEAQ (reference sequence). The CDR3 is 17 residues long. The CDR3 region is CASSLVRTETNTGELFF. The CDR3 DNA follows: TGTGCCAGCAGCTTAGTCAGAACAGAGACGAACACCGGGGAGCTGTTTTTT.

In regard to this clonotype: The conserved phenylalanine or tryptophan is not found at the CDR3 terminus, so this likely reflects a read error. The CDR3 loop is CASSPPGSGGYEQYS. For the CDR3, the DNA is TGTGCCAGCTCACCACCCGGGTCGGGGGGCTACGAGCAGTACTCC. The rearrangement joins TRBV18 to TRBJ2-7; 7 bases are a match to TRBD2. Germline assignment: CDR1 KGHSH and CDR2 LQKENI. V shed 0 bases, J shed 3 bases, and the junction held 5 bases outside the gene matches. The CDR3 spans 15 residues.

The gene calls are TRBV6-2 or TRBV6-3 and TRBJ1-5; a possible D gene is TRBD1 (5 bases). Trimming pared 4 bases from V and 3 bases from J, leaving 13 bases between. The CDR3 totals 15 residues. Germline-derived CDR1 and CDR2 are MNHEY and SVGEGT. CDR3 DNA: TGTGCCAGCAGTTTAGCGTGGGGGTACAATCAGCCCCAGCATTTT. It yields the protein CASSLAWGYNQPQHF.

This clonotype was seen a few times. The gene calls are TRBV29-1 and TRBJ2-1; D is uncertain. V was trimmed by 5 bases and J by 2 bases, leaving 10 bases between them. The germline V gene encodes CDR1 SQVTM and CDR2 ANQGSEA. The CDR3 is 13 residues long. The CDR3 loop is CSVFDPAYNEQFF. The CDR3 DNA follows: TGCAGCGTTTTCGATCCAGCCTACAATGAGCAGTTCTTC.

About this clonotype: One base away lies a much larger clone, so this may be a sequencing read error. The rearrangement uses TRBV7-2 and TRBJ2-3; D may be TRBD2 (7 bases). CDR1 and CDR2 from the germline V gene are SGHTA and FQGNSA. The V end was cut by 2 bases, the J end by 0 bases, with 30 bases between. The CDR3 runs 22 residues. The CDR3 spells CASSLSRGRGGTAFYSTDTQYF. CDR3 nucleotide sequence: TGTGCCAGCAGCTTAAGTAGGGGGAGGGGCGGGACTGCCTTTTATAGCACAGATACGCAGTATTTT. Full variable domain (remainder filled in from reference TRBV7-2 and TRBJ2-3): GAGVSQSPSNKVTEKGKDVELRCDPISGHTALYWYRQSLGQGLEFLIYFQGNSAPDKSGLPSDRFSAERTGGSVSTLTIQRTQQEDSAVYLCASSLSRGRGGTAFYSTDTQYFGPGTRLTVL.

This clonotype was counted between two and nine times. The chain links TRBV2 to TRBJ1-6; TRBD1 might be the D (6 bases). Germline V gene lookup returns CDR1 SNHLY and CDR2 FYNNEI. The germline V and J ends were trimmed by 2 bases and 5 bases, with 10 bases remaining between them. The CDR3 length is 15 residues. CDR3 coding DNA: TGTGCCAGCAGTGAATTGGGGGCAGATAATTCACCCCTCCACTTT. Translating gives CASSELGADNSPLHF.

This clonotype was recorded many times. The V gene is TRBV15, the J gene TRBJ1-5; D may be TRBD1 (6 bases). V was shortened by 8 bases and J by 2 bases, with 10 bases between the two germline ends. In germline, CDR1 is LNHNV, CDR2 YYDKDF (reference sequence). This CDR3 has 13 amino acids. In nucleotides, the CDR3 is TGTGCCACCTGGGCAGGGGGCAATCAGCCCCAGCATTTT. This gives the protein CATWAGGNQPQHF.

The CDR3 nucleotides are TGTGCCAGCAGCCCGCCGACCGGCACAGATACGCAGTATTTT. This encodes CASSPPTGTDTQYF. The chain combines TRBV12-3 or TRBV12-4 with TRBJ2-3; D gene uncertain. This CDR3 contains 14 residues. Trimming cost V 6 bases and J 1 base, with 11 bases left between them.

The genes are TRBV2 and TRBJ2-6, with D possibly TRBD1 on 5 matching bases. This CDR3 is built from 17 residues. Germline V CDR1 and CDR2: SNHLY, FYNNEI. V was shortened by 3 bases and J by 0 bases, with 12 bases between the two germline ends. CDR3 residues: CASSEGQGLSGANVLTF. As DNA, the CDR3 is TGTGCCAGCAGTGAGGGGCAGGGCCTCTCTGGGGCCAACGTCCTGACTTTC.

This clonotype was counted a few times. This chain links TRBV28 with TRBJ2-1, with D perhaps TRBD1 or TRBD2 (5 bases each). CDR1 and CDR2 from the germline V gene are MDHEN and SYDVKM. V lost 6 bases to trimming and J lost 0 bases, with 12 bases between them. The CDR3 is 15 amino acids. The DNA of the CDR3 is TGTGCCAGCAGGCTCGGGACGAGCTCCTACAATGAGCAGTTCTTC. Its protein is CASRLGTSSYNEQFF.

This sequence joins TRBV19 and TRBJ2-7; the D is unclear. Per germline, CDR1 LNHDA and CDR2 SQIVND (reference sequence). Trimming took off 9 bases at V and 5 bases at J, with 17 bases between the two ends. This CDR3 region has 13 residues. CDR3: CASDNGLGHEQYF. In nucleotides, the CDR3 is TGTGCCAGCGACAACGGCTTGGGCCACGAGCAGTACTTC.

On this clonotype itself: This may be a read error, as it is one base from a much larger clone. Lacking the conserved final phenylalanine or tryptophan, this CDR3 likely reflects a read error. The chain joins TRBV7-3 to TRBJ1-1; D is possibly TRBD1 (5 bases). Germline-derived CDR1 and CDR2 are SGHTA and FQGTGA. The V gene lost 5 bases and the J gene lost 0 bases, with 13 bases spanning the gap. This CDR3 is 15 amino acids long. The CDR3 protein is CASSRTGDLNTEAFY. CDR3 DNA: TGTGCCAGCAGCAGAACGGGGGATCTGAACACTGAAGCTTTCTAT.

This clonotype was recorded many times. As DNA, the CDR3 is TGTGCCAGCAGTTTATATCTTTCAGGGCGTCATACGCAGTATTTT. It encodes CASSLYLSGRHTQYF. The rearrangement links TRBV12-3 or TRBV12-4 to TRBJ2-3; D perhaps matches TRBD1 (5 bases). V was shortened by 2 bases and J by 7 bases, with 16 bases between the two germline ends. CDR3 size: 15 residues.

In the case of this clonotype: A clone one base away is much larger, so this may be a read error. The chain employs TRBV9 and TRBJ1-1; D remains ambiguous. CDR3 length: 13 residues. The germline gives CDR1 SGDLS, CDR2 YYNGEE. Trimming shortened V by 0 bases and J by 3 bases, and 6 bases separated the two germline ends. CDR3 sequence reads: CASSVEVYTEAFF. The CDR3 bases are TGTGCCAGCAGCGTAGAGGTGTACACTGAAGCTTTCTTT.

The CDR3 coding sequence is TGTGCCAGTACCACCTCGGACAGGGGTAAGCAGCCCCAGCATTTT. Amino acid sequence: CASTTSDRGKQPQHF. The chain links TRBV19 to TRBJ1-5; 9 bases align to TRBD1. J lost 7 bases, V lost 7 bases, and 11 bases had no gene match. CDR1 is LNHDA, CDR2 SQIVND, per germline (reference sequence). The CDR3 is 15 residues long.

This chain uses TRBV6-2 or TRBV6-3 with TRBJ2-1; TRBD2 aligns across 9 bases. V shed 0 bases and J 7 bases; nucleotides not matched to a gene: 7. This CDR3 has 16 residues. The V gene's germline CDR1 is MNHEY and CDR2 SVGEGT. CDR3 sequence: CASSYSSSGRWNEQFF. For the CDR3, the DNA is TGTGCCAGCAGTTACTCGTCAAGCGGGAGGTGGAATGAGCAGTTCTTC.

This clonotype was counted many times. The gene calls are TRBV29-1 and TRBJ2-1; TRBD2 is a possible D gene (6 bases). The V gene lost 7 bases and the J gene lost 0 bases, with 13 bases spanning the gap. The CDR3 is 14 residues long. The germline gives CDR1 SQVTM, CDR2 ANQGSEA. CDR3 coding DNA: TGCAGCGGGGGCGGGGCGGCCTCCTACAATGAGCAGTTCTTC. It codes for CSGGGAASYNEQFF.

This clonotype was seen many times. J is TRBJ2-3 and V is TRBV4-1; no reliable D call. V was clipped by 7 bases and J by 6 bases, with 11 bases between them. This CDR3 is built from 12 residues. The germline V gene encodes CDR1 MGHRA and CDR2 YSYEKL. This CDR3 reads CASKNEDDTQYF. The DNA for the CDR3 is TGCGCCAGCAAGAACGAGGACGATACGCAGTATTTT.

A few counts support this clonotype. The chain has TRBV3-1 and TRBJ2-7, with D perhaps given as TRBD1 or TRBD2 (5 bases each). This CDR3 contains 16 residues. CDR1 and CDR2 (germline): LGHDT, YNNKEL (reference sequence). V was shortened by 6 bases and J by 3 bases, with 21 bases between the two germline ends. The CDR3: CASSTNRWTGDYEQYF. The CDR3, as DNA: TGTGCCAGCAGTACTAACAGGTGGACTGGGGACTACGAGCAGTACTTC.

This clonotype was detected ten times or more. This sequence joins TRBV30 and TRBJ2-2; D is undetermined. Germline CDR1 and CDR2: GTSNPN and SVGIG (reference sequence). V lost 3 bases and J 0 bases, leaving 14 bases between the germline ends. The CDR3 extends over 16 amino acids. CDR3: CAWRPETYANTGELFF. Written as DNA, the CDR3 is TGTGCCTGGAGACCCGAGACATATGCGAACACCGGGGAGCTGTTTTTT.

This chain connects TRBV12-3 or TRBV12-4 to TRBJ1-6; D is perhaps TRBD1 (5 bases). V lost 3 bases, J lost 7 bases, and 13 bases lay in between. The CDR3 length is 15 residues. The CDR3 coding sequence is TGTGCCAGCAGTTTCCGGGGCCCCTGGAATTCACCCCTCCACTTT. It codes for CASSFRGPWNSPLHF.

The V gene is TRBV9, the J gene TRBJ2-7, with 7 bases matching TRBD2. V lost 2 bases and J lost 0; bases outside the gene matches: 5. Germline V gene lookup returns CDR1 SGDLS and CDR2 YYNGEE. The CDR3 is 15 residues long. CDR3 protein: CASSVSGTTSYEQYF. The CDR3 bases are TGTGCCAGCAGCGTCTCCGGGACTACCTCCTACGAGCAGTACTTC.

This clonotype showed up many times. The gene calls are TRBV2 and TRBJ2-3; the D gene is possibly TRBD1 (5 bases). Trimming pared 10 bases from V and 1 base from J, leaving 12 bases between. CDR3 length: 13 residues. In germline, CDR1 is SNHLY, CDR2 FYNNEI. The CDR3 protein is CANTGDRTDTQYF. The DNA of the CDR3 is TGTGCCAATACAGGAGACCGCACAGATACGCAGTATTTT.

This clonotype has a count of ten or more. V gene TRBV7-9 combines with J gene TRBJ2-2; the D is unclear. V lost 1 base to trimming and J lost 2 bases, with 11 bases between them. The CDR3 covers 16 residues. The germline V gene encodes CDR1 SEHNR and CDR2 FQNEAQ (reference sequence). The CDR3 DNA follows: TGTGCCAGCAGCTTAGGTCGCGGTACTAACACCGGGGAGCTGTTTTTT. Protein: CASSLGRGTNTGELFF.

This clonotype was detected a few times. V and J are TRBV24-1 and TRBJ1-1; D remains ambiguous. Germline loops: CDR1 KGHDR, CDR2 SFDVKD. Trimming took 11 bases from V and 0 from J, leaving 12 bases between them. The CDR3 runs 13 residues. DNA of the CDR3: TGTGCCATCGCCTCGGCAATGAACACTGAAGCTTTCTTT. Its protein product is CAIASAMNTEAFF.

This clonotype was found many times. V is TRBV20-1 and J is TRBJ2-2; D is ambiguous. Germline CDR1 DFQATT, CDR2 SNEGSKA (reference sequence). CDR3 length: 16 residues. V shed 1 base and J shed 3 bases, with 15 bases lying between them. CDR3 bases: TGCAGTGCTAGAGTTAAACAGTTCCCAGACACCGGGGAGCTGTTTTTT. As protein: CSARVKQFPDTGELFF.

Regarding this clonotype: An end of the junction does not agree with germline; a read error may underlie this. This chain joins TRBV12-3 or TRBV12-4 and TRBJ2-1; 9 bases line up with TRBD2. This CDR3 is built from 16 residues. This CDR3 is CASSLWWAGGGNERFF. CDR3 nucleotide sequence: TGTGCCAGCAGTTTATGGTGGGCGGGAGGGGGTAATGAGCGGTTCTTC.